This T cell receptor beta chain derives from a study of Tregs in tolerant kidney transplant recipients. Whole-study results and caveats: Expanding Tregs on activated donor B cells appeared to best identify donor-specific TCRbeta clones. Tolerant patients' donor-specific Tregs expanded beyond overall Tregs, suggesting antigen-driven growth. Few patients were studied, so findings need validation in larger groups.

Notes on this clone: Its matching antigen is unknown.

TCRdb keeps only in-frame clones here, not all; method: immunoSEQ multiplex PCR. The repertoire includes about 94,000 clones, approximately 93% of them detected once, and 0.4% to 0.55% sits in the top ten. V dropped 6 bases and J dropped 13; count of bases not matched to a gene: 9. This CDR3 comprises 12 residues. Germline V gives CDR1 SNHLY, CDR2 FYNNEI. The sample in question was CD4+ T cells from blood, obtained before the transplant. J is TRBJ1-2 and V is TRBV2, with 9 bases that match TRBD1. This clonotype originated in a human donor who received a combined kidney and bone marrow transplant. The CDR3 loop reads CASRYTGGAFTF. The DNA for the CDR3 is TGTGCCAGCAGGTACACAGGGGGCGCTTTCACCTTC.